Sequencing of this T cell receptor (beta chain) was carried out in a study of shared clonotypes between healthy human individuals. Study-wide findings and caveats: Shared across a few donors were approximately 5% of the naive CD4 clonotypes.

Replicate PCRs run on sorted subsets employed roughly 180 ng DNA, tens of thousands of T cell genomes. The protocol was immunoSEQ multiplex PCR, while the TCRdb copy is restricted to in-frame clones and leaves out a portion. The sample lists 2.5 million or so clones; more than 80% were seen once. Of note for this clone: Its antigen is as yet unknown.

The CDR3 length is 14 residues. V gave up 0 bases and J gave up 11 bases; unmatched junction bases: 7. Germline CDR1 reads SGHRS; CDR2 reads YFSETQ. The sample was naive CD4+ T cells sorted from blood. The subset: CD45RA+ positively selected. The chain carries TRBV5-1 and TRBJ1-4; 7 bases map to TRBD1. This clonotype originated in a man younger than 35 in good health. CDR3 DNA: TGCGCCAGCAGCTTGGAGTCAGGGGGGAGGAAACTGTTTTTT. Translated, it gives CASSLESGGRKLFF.